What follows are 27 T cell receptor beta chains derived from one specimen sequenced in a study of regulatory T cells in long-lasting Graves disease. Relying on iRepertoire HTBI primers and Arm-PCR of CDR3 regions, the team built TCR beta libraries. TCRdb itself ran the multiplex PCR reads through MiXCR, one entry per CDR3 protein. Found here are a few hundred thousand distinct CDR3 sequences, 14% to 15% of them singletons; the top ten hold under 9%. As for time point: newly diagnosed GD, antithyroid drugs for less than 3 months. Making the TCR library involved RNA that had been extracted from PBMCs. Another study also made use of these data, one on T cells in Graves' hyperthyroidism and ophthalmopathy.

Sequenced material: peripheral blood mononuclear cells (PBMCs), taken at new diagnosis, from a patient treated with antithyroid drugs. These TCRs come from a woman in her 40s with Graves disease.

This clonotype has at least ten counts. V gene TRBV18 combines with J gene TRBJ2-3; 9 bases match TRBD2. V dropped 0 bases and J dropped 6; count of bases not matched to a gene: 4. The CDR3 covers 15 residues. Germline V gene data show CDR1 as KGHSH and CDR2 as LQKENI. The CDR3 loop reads CASSPPSGSYDTQYF. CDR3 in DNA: TGTGCCAGCTCACCACCTAGCGGGAGTTACGATACGCAGTATTTT.

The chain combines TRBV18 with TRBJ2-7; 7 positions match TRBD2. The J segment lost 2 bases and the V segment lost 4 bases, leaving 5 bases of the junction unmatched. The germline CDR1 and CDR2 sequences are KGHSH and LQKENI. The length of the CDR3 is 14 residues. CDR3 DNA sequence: TGTGCCAGCTCACGTGGACTAGAGACCTACGAGCAGTACTTC. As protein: CASSRGLETYEQYF.

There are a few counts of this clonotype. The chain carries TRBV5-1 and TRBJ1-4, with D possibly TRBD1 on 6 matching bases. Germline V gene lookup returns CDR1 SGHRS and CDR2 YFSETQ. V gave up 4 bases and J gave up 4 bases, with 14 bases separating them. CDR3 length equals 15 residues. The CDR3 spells CASSPGGRSNEKLFF. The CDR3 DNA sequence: TGCGCCAGCAGCCCCGGGGGGCGGAGTAATGAAAAACTGTTTTTT.

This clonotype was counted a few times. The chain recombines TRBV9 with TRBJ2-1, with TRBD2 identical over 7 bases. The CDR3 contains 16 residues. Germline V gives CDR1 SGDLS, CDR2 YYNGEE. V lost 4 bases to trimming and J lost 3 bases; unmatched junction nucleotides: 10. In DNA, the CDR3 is TGTGCCAGCAGCCCCCGTAGCGGGTCGATCTACAATGAGCAGTTCTTC. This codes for CASSPRSGSIYNEQFF.

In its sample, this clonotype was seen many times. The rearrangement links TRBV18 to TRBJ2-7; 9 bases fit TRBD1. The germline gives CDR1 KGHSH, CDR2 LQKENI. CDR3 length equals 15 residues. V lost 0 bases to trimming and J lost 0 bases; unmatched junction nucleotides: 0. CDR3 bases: TGTGCCAGCTCACCACCGGACAGGGGCTCCTACGAGCAGTACTTC. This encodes CASSPPDRGSYEQYF.

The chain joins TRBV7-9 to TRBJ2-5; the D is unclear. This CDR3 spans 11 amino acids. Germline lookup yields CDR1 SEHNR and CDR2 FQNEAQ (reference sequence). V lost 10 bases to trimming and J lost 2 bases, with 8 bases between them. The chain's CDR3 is CATQEQETQYF. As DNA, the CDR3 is TGTGCCACTCAGGAACAAGAGACCCAGTACTTC. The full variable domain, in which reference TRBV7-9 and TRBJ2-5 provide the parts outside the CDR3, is DTGVSQNPRHKITKRGQNVTFRCDPISEHNRLYWYRQTLGQGPEFLTYFQNEAQLEKSRLLSDRFSAERPKGSFSTLEIQRTEQGDSAMYLCATQEQETQYFGPGTRLLVL.

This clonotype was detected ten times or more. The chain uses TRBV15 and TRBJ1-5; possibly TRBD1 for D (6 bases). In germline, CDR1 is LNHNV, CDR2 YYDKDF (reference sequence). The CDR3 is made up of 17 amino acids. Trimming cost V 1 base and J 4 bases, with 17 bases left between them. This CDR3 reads CATSRGEGGRDNQPQHF. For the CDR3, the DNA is TGTGCCACCAGCAGAGGAGAGGGGGGCAGGGATAATCAGCCCCAGCATTTT. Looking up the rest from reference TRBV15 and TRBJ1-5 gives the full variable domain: DAMVIQNPRYQVTQFGKPVTLSCSQTLNHNVMYWYQQKSSQAPKLLFHYYDKDFNNEADTPDNFQSRRPNTSFCFLDIRSPGLGDTAMYLCATSRGEGGRDNQPQHFGDGTRLSIL.

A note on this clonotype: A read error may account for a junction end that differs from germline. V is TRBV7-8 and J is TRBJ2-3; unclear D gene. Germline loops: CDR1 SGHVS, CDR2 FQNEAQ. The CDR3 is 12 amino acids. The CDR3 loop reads CAGSLDLGTQYF. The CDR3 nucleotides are TGTGCCGGCAGCTTAGATCTGGGTACGCAGTATTTT.

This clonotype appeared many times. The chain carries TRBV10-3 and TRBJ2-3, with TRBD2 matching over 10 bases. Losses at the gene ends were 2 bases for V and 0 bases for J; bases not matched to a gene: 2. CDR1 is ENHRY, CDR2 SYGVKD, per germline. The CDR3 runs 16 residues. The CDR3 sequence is CAISEASGSSTDTQYF. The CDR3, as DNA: TGTGCCATCAGTGAGGCTAGCGGGAGTAGCACAGATACGCAGTATTTT.

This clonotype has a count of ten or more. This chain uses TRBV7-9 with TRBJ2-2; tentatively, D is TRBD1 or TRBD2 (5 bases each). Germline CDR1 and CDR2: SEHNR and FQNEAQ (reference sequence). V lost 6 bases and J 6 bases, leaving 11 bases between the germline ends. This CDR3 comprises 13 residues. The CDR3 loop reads CASRGTSPGELFF. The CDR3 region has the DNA TGTGCCAGCAGGGGGACCTCACCCGGGGAGCTGTTTTTT.

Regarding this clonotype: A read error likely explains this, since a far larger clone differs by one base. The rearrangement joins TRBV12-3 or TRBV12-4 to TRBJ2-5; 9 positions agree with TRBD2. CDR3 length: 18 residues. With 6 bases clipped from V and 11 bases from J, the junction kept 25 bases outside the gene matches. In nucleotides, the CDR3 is TGTGCCAGCAGCTTTTCGATCCCTAGCGGGATCGCCTACAATGAGCAGTACTTC. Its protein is CASSFSIPSGIAYNEQYF.

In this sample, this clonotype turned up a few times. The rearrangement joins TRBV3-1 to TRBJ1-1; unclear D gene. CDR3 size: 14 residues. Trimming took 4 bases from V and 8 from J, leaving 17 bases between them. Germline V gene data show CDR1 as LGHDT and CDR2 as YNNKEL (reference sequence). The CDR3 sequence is CASSLEGGVPEAFF. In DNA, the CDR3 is TGTGCCAGCAGCCTAGAGGGTGGAGTACCCGAAGCTTTCTTT. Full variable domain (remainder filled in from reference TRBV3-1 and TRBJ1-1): DTAVSQTPKYLVTQMGNDKSIKCEQNLGHDTMYWYKQDSKKFLKIMFSYNNKELIINETVPNRFSPKSPDKAHLNLHINSLELGDSAVYFCASSLEGGVPEAFFGQGTRLTVV.

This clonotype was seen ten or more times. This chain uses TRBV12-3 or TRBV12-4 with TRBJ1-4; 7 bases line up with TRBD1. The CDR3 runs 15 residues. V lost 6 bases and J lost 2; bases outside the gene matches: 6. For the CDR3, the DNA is TGTGCCAGCAGAAGAATACAGGGGACTAATGAAAAACTGTTTTTT. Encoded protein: CASRRIQGTNEKLFF.

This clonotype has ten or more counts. CDR3 residues: CASSIRTGEHIYYEQYF. CDR3 sequence (DNA): TGTGCCAGCAGCATAAGGACGGGAGAGCACATTTATTACGAGCAGTACTTC. V usage is TRBV11-3 and J usage is TRBJ2-7; tentative D call: TRBD2 (6 bases). The CDR3 consists of 17 residues. Germline V lookup: CDR1 SGHNT, CDR2 YENEEA. V was pared by 5 bases and J by 4 bases, with 24 bases between.

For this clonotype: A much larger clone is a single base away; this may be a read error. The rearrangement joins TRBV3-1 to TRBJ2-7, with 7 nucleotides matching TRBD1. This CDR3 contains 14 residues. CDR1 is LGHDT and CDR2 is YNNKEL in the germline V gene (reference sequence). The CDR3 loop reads CVSSRMGQSYEQYF. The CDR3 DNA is TGTGTCAGCAGCCGCATGGGACAGTCCTACGAGCAGTACTTC.

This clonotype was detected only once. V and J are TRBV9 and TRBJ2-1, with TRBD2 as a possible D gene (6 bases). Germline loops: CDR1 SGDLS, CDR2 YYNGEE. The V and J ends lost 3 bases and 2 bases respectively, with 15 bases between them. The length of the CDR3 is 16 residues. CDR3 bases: TGTGCCAGCAGCGGACTCAGCGGGCCTACCTACAATGAGCAGTTCTTC. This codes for CASSGLSGPTYNEQFF.

The CDR3 sequence: CASSLWTGTALYGYTF. CDR3 in DNA: TGTGCCAGCAGTTTATGGACCGGGACAGCCCTCTATGGCTACACCTTC. This chain connects TRBV28 to TRBJ1-2, with 7 bases lining up with TRBD1. Germline V gene data show CDR1 as MDHEN and CDR2 as SYDVKM. Trimming cost V 0 bases and J 4 bases; bases outside gene matches: 8. This CDR3 has 16 amino acids.

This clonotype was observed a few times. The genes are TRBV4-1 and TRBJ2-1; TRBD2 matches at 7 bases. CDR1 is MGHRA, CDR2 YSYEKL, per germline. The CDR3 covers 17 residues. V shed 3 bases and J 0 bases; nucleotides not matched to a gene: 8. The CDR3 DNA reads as TGCGCCAGCAGCCACCTACCACTAGCGCGCTCCTACAATGAGCAGTTCTTC. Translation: CASSHLPLARSYNEQFF.

The CDR3 region has the DNA TGCGCCAGCAGCCAAGCGGAATCCGCTTTGTACCAAGAGACCCAGTACTTC. This encodes CASSQAESALYQETQYF. The chain uses TRBV4-3 and TRBJ2-5; D remains ambiguous. The CDR3 sequence is 17 residues long. The V gene lost 1 base and the J gene lost 0 bases, with 15 bases spanning the gap. From germline, CDR1 is LGHNA and CDR2 YSLEER.

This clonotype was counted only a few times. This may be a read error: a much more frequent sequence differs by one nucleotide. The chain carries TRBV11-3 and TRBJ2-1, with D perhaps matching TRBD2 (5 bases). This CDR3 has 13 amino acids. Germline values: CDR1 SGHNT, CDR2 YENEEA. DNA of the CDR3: TGTGCCAGCGGCTTAGGCGGGTTAGGTGAGCAGTTCTTC. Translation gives CASGLGGLGEQFF.

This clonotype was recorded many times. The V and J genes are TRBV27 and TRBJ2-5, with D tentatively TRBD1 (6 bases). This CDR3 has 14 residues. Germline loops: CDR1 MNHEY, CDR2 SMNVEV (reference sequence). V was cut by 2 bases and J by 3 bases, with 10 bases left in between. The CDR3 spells CASSLVAGEETQYF. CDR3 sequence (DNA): TGTGCCAGCAGTTTAGTGGCAGGGGAAGAGACCCAGTACTTC.

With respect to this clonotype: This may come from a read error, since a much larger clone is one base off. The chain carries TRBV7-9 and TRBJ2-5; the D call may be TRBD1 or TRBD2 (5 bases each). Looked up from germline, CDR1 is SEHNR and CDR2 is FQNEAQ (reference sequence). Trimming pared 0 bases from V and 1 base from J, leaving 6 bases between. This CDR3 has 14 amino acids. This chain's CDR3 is CASSLAGTQETQYF. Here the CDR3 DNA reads TGTGCCAGCAGCTTAGCAGGGACCCAAGAGACCCAGTACTTC.

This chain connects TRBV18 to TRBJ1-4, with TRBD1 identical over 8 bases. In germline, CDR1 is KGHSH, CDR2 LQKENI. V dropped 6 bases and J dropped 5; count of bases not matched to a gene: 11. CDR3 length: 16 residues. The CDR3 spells CASSPIRTGRNEKLFF. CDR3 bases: TGTGCCAGCTCCCCCATCCGGACAGGGAGGAATGAAAAACTGTTTTTT. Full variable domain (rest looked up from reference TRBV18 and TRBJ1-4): NAGVMQNPRHLVRRRGQEARLRCSPMKGHSHVYWYRQLPEEGLKFMVYLQKENIIDESGMPKERFSAEFPKEGPSILRIQQVVRGDSAAYFCASSPIRTGRNEKLFFGSGTQLSVL.

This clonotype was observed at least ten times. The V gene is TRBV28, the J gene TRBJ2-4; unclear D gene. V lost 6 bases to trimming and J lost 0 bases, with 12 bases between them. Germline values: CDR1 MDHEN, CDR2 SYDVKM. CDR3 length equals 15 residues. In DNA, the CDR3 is TGTGCCAGCAGCCCAGGAGTCCTAGCCAAAAACATTCAGTACTTC. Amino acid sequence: CASSPGVLAKNIQYF.

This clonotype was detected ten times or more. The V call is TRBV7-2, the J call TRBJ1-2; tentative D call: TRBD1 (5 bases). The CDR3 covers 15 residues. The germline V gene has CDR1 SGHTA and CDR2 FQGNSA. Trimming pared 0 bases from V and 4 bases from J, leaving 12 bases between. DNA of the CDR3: TGTGCCAGCAGCTTAGCCAGCGGGGCGTCCTATGGCTACACCTTC. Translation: CASSLASGASYGYTF.

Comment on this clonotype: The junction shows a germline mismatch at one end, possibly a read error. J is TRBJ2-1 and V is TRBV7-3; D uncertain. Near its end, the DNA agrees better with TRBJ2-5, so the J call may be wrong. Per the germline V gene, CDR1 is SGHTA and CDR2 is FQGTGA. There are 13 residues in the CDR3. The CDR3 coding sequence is TGTGCCAACAGCTTGGTGGGCCAAGAGACCCAGTACTTC. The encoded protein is CANSLVGQETQYF.

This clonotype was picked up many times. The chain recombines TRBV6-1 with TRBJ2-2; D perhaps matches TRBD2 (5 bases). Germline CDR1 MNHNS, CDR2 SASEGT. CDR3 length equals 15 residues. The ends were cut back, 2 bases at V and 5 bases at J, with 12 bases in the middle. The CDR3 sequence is CASSEPTRGTGELFF. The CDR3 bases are TGTGCCAGCAGTGAACCCACTCGGGGTACCGGGGAGCTGTTTTTT.